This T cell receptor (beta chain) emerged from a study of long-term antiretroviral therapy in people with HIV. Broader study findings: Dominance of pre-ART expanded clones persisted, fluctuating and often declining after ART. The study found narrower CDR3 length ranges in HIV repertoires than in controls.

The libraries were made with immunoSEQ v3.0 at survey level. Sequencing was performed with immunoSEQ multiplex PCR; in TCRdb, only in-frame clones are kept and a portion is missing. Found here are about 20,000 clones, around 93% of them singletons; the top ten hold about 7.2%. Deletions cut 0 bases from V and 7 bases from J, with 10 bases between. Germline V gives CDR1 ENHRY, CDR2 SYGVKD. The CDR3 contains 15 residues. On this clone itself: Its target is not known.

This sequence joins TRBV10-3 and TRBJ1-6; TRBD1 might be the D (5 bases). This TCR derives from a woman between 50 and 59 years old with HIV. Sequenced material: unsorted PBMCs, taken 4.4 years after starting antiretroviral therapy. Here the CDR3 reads CAISESGDRNSPLHF. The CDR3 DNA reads TGTGCCATCAGTGAGTCGGGGGATCGAAATTCACCCCTCCACTTT.